Listed below are T cell receptor beta chains from one sample, sequenced in a study of cytomegalovirus exposure and HLA in healthy donors. Clones were sequenced by immunoSEQ multiplex PCR, and TCRdb holds only the in-frame ones, with some missing. The sample holds fewer than 250,000 clones. The material sequenced was PBMCs. The source is a woman aged 30 to 39 in good health and CMV-seropositive. Both conserved end residues are part of each CDR3. D genes are given only for firm matches.

J gene	D gene	V gene	CDR3 protein	CDR3 DNA
TRBJ2-5	TRBD1	TRBV28	CASRRDRTRETQYF	TGTGCCAGCAGACGGGACAGGACGCGAGAGACCCAGTACTTC
TRBJ2-7	NA	TRBV4-2	CASSQVVGAGNEQYF	TGTGCCAGCAGCCAAGTAGTGGGGGCAGGAAACGAGCAGTACTTC
TRBJ1-2	TRBD1	TRBV19	CASRTTGGIDGYTF	TGTGCCAGTAGAACTACAGGGGGCATCGATGGCTACACCTTC
TRBJ2-1	NA	TRBV7-9	CASSLRWENYNEQFF	TGTGCCAGCAGCTTAAGATGGGAGAACTACAATGAGCAGTTCTTC
TRBJ2-5	TRBD2	TRBV4-3	CASSQDYQIAGGTETQYF	TGCGCCAGCAGCCAAGACTACCAAATAGCGGGAGGGACGGAGACCCAGTACTTC
TRBJ2-2	NA	TRBV7-2	CASSLWPGELFF	TGTGCCAGCAGCTTGTGGCCCGGGGAGCTGTTTTTT
TRBJ2-1	NA	TRBV28	CASSFFRYEQFF	TGTGCCAGCAGTTTCTTCCGTTATGAGCAGTTCTTC
TRBJ2-7	NA	TRBV9	CASSARDSPYEQYF	TGTGCCAGCAGCGCGAGGGACTCGCCCTACGAGCAGTACTTC
TRBJ2-2	NA	TRBV7-8	CASSLAWGAGELFF	TGTGCCAGCAGCTTAGCGTGGGGGGCCGGGGAGCTGTTTTTT
TRBJ2-3	NA	TRBV10-3	CAIRDPLGRRTDTQYF	TGTGCCATCAGAGACCCCCTAGGTCGGCGCACAGATACGCAGTATTTT
TRBJ2-5	TRBD1	TRBV5-5	CASSSGQGVGGETQYF	TGTGCCAGCAGCTCGGGACAGGGGGTAGGGGGAGAGACCCAGTACTTC